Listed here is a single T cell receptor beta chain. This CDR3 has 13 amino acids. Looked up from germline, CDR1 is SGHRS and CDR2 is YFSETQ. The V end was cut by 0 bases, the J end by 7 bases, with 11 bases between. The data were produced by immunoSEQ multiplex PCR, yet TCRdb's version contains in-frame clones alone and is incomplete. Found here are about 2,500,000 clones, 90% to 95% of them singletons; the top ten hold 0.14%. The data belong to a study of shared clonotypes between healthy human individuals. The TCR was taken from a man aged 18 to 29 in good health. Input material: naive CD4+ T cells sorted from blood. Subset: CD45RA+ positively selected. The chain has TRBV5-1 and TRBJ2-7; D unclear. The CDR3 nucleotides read TGCGCCAGCAGCTTGGCCCTGGGTGGGGAGCAGTACTTC. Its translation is CASSLALGGEQYF.